The entry that follows covers one TCR beta chain sequence. This clonotype was picked up many times. Its antigen is still unknown. The record has no base qualities; no much larger clone is one base away. Genomic DNA was used as template for profiling of TCR beta VDJ combinations and CDR3 sequences. TCR repertoire sequencing was run on an Illumina HiSeq 2000. Concerning the study's data processing: Repertoire assessment relied on Simpson's diversity index, CDR3 size and DJ length profiles, and TRBV/TRBJ rearrangement plots. The most abundant DNA sequence in the deep sequencing data was taken as the immunodominant clone. CDR3 amino acid sequences were screened for sharing across subjects and were compared with published repertoires and the VDJdb database. TCRdb reworked the public reads: Q25 trimming with fastp, MiXCR clone assembly, productive beta chains retained. Each CDR3 protein gets just one entry, which takes the most common genes and DNA from the rows behind it. None of the V and J calls come from the authors' own analysis; TCRdb made them. The sample table shows about 190,000 distinct CDR3 sequences, and roughly 56% are seen once. Roughly 15% of the sample goes to the ten largest clones.

In the study, sorted CD4+ and CD8+ blood T cells from patients with severe aplastic anemia and from healthy subjects underwent deep sequencing of TCR repertoires. Ficoll-Paque density gradient centrifugation was used to isolate peripheral blood mononuclear cells. Before DNA extraction, CD4+ and CD8+ T cells were sorted by FACS or by magnetic beads. This entry is derived from a study of CD8+CD57+ T cells in acquired aplastic anemia (dated by TCRdb to the late 2010s). In the study overall: A mean of roughly 2.9 ug of DNA, ranging from roughly 0.19 to 27.4 ug, was extracted from sorted CD4+ and CD8+ cells. Healthy donor samples averaged roughly 9.8 million reads for CD4+ and fewer than 12 million for CD8+ cells. What the study reported, not specific to this receptor: Roughly 30 CD8+ CDR3 sequences were found to be shared between patients and controls, but these sequences appeared to be highly expressed in patients and within the immunodominant clones of the patients. No significant difference in CD8+ Simpson's diversity was found between patients and healthy controls (P=0.060).

According to the germline V gene, CDR1 reads SGHTA and CDR2 reads FQGNSA. Its CDR3 holds 14 amino acids, cysteine through phenylalanine. CDR3 DNA only is kept here, 42 bases in frame from base 1. The germline V end is reduced by 3 bases and the J end by 11 bases; junction bases left unmatched: 8. The TCR originated in a human donor in good health, serving as a control. Sequencing was carried out using sorted CD4+, CD8+, or CD8+CD57+ T cells (not recorded which) from PBMCs. The chain couples TRBV7-2 to TRBJ1-1; 11 central bases correspond to TRBD1. The CDR3 region: CASSLGQGGDKAFF. In nucleotide form, the sequence is TGTGCCAGCAGCTTGGGACAGGGGGGGGATAAGGCTTTCTTT.